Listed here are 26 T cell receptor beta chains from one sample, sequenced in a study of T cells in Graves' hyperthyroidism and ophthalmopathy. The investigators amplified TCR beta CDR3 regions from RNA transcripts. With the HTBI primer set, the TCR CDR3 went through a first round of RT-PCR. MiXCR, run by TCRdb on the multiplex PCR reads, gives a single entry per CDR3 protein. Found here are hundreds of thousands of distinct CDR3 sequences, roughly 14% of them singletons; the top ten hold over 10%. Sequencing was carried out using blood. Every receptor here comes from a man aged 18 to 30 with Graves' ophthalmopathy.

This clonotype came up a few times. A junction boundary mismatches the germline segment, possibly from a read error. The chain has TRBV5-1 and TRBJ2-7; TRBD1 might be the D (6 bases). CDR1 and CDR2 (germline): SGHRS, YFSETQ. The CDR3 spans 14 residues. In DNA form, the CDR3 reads TGCGCCAGCAGACCAACAGGGACCTCCCACGAGCAGTACTTC. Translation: CASRPTGTSHEQYF.

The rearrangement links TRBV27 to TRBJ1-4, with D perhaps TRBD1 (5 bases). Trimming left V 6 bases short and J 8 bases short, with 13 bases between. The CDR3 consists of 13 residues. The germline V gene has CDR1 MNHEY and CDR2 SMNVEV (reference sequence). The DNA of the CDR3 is TGTGCCAGCAGCCGGGACCCGGGAGAAAAACTGTTTTTT. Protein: CASSRDPGEKLFF.

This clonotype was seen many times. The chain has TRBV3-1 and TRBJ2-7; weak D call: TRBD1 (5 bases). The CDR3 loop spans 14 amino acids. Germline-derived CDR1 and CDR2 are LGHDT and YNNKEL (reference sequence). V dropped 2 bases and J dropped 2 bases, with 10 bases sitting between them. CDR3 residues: CASSQRGPAYEQYF. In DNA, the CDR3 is TGTGCCAGCAGCCAAAGGGGCCCTGCCTACGAGCAGTACTTC.

The CDR3 coding sequence is TGTGCCAGCAGCCCACTGACTAGCACCCTGAGGTTCTTC. It specifies CASSPLTSTLRFF. The chain combines TRBV7-9 with TRBJ2-1, with 7 bases matching TRBD2. This CDR3 is 13 amino acids long. Per germline, CDR1 SEHNR and CDR2 FQNEAQ (reference sequence). V was clipped by 5 bases and J by 15 bases; unmatched bases: 13.

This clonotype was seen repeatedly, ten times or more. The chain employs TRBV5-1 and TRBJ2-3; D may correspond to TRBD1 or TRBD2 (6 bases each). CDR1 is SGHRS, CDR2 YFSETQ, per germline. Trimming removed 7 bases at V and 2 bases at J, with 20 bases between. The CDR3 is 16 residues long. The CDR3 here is CASDMGGQGLTDTQYF. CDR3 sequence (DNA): TGCGCCAGCGACATGGGGGGCCAGGGGCTCACAGATACGCAGTATTTT.

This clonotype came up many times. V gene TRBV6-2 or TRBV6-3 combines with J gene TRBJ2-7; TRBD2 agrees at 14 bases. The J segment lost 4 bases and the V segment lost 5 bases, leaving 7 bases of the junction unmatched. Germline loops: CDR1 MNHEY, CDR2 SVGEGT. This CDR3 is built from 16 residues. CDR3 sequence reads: CASSLAGTSGRYEQYF. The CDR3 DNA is TGTGCCAGCAGTCTAGCCGGGACTAGCGGGAGATACGAGCAGTACTTC.

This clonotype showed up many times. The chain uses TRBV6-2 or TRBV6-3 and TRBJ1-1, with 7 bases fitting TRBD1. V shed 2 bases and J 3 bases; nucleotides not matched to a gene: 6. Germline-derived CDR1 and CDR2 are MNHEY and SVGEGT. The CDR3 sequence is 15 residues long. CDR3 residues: CASSYIGRGDTEAFF. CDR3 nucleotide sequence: TGTGCCAGCAGTTACATTGGCAGGGGGGACACTGAAGCTTTCTTT.

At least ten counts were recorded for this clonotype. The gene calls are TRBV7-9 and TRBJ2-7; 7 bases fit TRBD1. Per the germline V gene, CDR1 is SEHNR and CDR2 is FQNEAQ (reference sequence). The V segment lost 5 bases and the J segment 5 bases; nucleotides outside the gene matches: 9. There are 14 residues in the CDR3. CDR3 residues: CASSVTQGRNEQYF. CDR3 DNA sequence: TGTGCCAGCAGCGTAACACAGGGGCGGAACGAGCAGTACTTC.

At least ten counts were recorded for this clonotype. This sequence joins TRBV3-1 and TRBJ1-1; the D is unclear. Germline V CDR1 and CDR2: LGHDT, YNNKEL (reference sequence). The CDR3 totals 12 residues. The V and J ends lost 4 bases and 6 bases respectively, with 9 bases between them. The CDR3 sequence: CASSLIGSEAFF. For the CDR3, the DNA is TGTGCCAGCAGCCTAATAGGCTCTGAAGCTTTCTTT. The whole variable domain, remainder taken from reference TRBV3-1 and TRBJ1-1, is DTAVSQTPKYLVTQMGNDKSIKCEQNLGHDTMYWYKQDSKKFLKIMFSYNNKELIINETVPNRFSPKSPDKAHLNLHINSLELGDSAVYFCASSLIGSEAFFGQGTRLTVV.

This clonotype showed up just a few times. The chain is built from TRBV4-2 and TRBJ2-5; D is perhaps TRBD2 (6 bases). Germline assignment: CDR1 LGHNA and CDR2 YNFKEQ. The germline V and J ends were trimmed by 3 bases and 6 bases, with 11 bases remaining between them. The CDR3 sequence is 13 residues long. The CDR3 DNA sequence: TGTGCCAGCAGCCAGGAGGGGTTTCAGACCCAGTACTTC. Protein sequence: CASSQEGFQTQYF.

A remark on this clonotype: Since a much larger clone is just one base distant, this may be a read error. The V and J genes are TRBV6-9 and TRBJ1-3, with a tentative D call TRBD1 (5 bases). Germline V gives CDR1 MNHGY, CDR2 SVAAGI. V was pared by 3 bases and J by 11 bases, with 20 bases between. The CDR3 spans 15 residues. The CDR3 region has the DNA TGTGCCAGCAGTTACCCGACGGATTACGGGGACGCCATATATTTT. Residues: CASSYPTDYGDAIYF.

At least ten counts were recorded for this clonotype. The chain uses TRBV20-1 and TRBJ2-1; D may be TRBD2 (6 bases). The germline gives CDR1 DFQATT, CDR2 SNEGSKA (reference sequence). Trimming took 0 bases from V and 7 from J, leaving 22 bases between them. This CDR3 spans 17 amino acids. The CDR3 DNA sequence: TGCAGTGCTAGAGATCCGATCTCCGGGACTCTCCCAAATGAGCAGTTCTTC. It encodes CSARDPISGTLPNEQFF.

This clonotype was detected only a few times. This CDR3 is CASSPGGDGQETQYF. Here the CDR3 DNA reads TGTGCCAGCAGCCCCGGGGGAGACGGCCAAGAGACCCAGTACTTC. The rearrangement joins TRBV4-2 to TRBJ2-5; the D gene is possibly TRBD2 (6 bases). There are 15 residues in the CDR3. Germline assignment: CDR1 LGHNA and CDR2 YNFKEQ. V was clipped by 4 bases and J by 1 base, with 13 bases between them.

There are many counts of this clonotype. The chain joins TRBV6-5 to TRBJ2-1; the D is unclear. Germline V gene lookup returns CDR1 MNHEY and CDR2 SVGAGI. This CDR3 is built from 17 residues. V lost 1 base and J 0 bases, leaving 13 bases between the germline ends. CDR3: CASSYYLAPSSYNEQFF. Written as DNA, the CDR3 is TGTGCCAGCAGTTACTACTTAGCACCGAGCTCCTACAATGAGCAGTTCTTC.

This CDR3 is CASSPPGQYGYTF. CDR3 nucleotides: TGTGCCAGCAGCCCGCCGGGACAGTATGGCTACACCTTC. The gene calls are TRBV27 and TRBJ1-2; 7 nucleotides agree with TRBD1. V trimming: 6 bases; J trimming: 5 bases; junction bases outside the gene matches: 6. Germline CDR1 and CDR2: MNHEY and SMNVEV (reference sequence). CDR3 length: 13 amino acids.

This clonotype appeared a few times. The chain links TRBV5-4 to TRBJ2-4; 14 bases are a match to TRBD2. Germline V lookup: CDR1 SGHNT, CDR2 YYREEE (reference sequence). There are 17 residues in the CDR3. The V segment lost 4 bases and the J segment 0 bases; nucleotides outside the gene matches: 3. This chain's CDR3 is CASSTGLAGVAKNIQYF. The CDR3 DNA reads TGTGCCAGCAGCACGGGACTAGCGGGAGTAGCCAAAAACATTCAGTACTTC.

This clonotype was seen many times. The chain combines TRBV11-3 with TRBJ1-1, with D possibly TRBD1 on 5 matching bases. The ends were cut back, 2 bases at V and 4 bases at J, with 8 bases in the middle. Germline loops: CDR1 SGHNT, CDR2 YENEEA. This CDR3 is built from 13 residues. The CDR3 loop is CASSLLGTTEAFF. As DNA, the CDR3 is TGTGCCAGCAGCTTATTGGGGACCACTGAAGCTTTCTTT.

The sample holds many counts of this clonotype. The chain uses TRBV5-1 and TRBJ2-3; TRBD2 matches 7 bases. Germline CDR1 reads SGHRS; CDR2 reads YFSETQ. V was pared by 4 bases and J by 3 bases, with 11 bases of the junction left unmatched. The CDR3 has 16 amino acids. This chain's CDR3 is CASSHTTSRFTDTQYF. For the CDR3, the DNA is TGCGCCAGCAGCCACACGACTAGCAGGTTTACAGATACGCAGTATTTT.

The CDR3, as DNA: TGTGCCAGCAGCGTAGAGATTGGGACTAGCGGGGGAAAGGGAGATACGCAGTATTTT. Its translation: CASSVEIGTSGGKGDTQYF. The J gene is TRBJ2-3, the V gene TRBV9; 14 nucleotides agree with TRBD2. Germline V lookup: CDR1 SGDLS, CDR2 YYNGEE. The V and J ends lost 0 bases and 5 bases, in that order; junction bases with no gene match: 11. This CDR3 is 19 amino acids long.

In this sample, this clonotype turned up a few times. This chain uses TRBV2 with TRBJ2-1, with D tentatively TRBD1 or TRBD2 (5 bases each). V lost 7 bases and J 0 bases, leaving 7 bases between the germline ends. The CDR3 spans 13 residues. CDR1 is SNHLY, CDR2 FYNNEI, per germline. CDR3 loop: CASTGASYNEQFF. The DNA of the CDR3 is TGTGCCAGCACCGGGGCCTCCTACAATGAGCAGTTCTTC.

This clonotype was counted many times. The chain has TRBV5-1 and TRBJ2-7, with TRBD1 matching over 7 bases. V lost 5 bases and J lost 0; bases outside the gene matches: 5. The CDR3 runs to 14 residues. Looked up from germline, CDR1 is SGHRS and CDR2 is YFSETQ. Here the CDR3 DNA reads TGCGCCAGCAGTCGGGACAGCGCCTCCTACGAGCAGTACTTC. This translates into CASSRDSASYEQYF.

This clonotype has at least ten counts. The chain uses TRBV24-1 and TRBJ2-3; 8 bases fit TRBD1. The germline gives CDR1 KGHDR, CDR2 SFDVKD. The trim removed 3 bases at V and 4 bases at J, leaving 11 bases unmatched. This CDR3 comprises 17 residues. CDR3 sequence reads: CATSDQFHDRGPDTQYF. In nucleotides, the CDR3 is TGTGCCACCAGTGATCAGTTCCACGACAGGGGACCAGATACGCAGTATTTT.

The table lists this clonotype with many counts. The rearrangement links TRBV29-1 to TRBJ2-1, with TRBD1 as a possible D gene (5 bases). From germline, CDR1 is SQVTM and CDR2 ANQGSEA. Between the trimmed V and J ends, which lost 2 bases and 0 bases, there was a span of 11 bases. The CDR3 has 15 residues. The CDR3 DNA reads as TGCAGCGTTGAAACAGGCGAACACTCCTACAATGAGCAGTTCTTC. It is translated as CSVETGEHSYNEQFF.

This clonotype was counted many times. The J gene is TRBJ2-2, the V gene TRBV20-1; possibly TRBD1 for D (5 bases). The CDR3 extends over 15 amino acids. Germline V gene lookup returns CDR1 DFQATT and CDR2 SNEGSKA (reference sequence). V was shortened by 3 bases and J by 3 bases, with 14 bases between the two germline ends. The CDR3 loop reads CSASFPTAYTGELFF. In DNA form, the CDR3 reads TGCAGTGCTAGCTTTCCGACAGCCTACACCGGGGAGCTGTTTTTT.

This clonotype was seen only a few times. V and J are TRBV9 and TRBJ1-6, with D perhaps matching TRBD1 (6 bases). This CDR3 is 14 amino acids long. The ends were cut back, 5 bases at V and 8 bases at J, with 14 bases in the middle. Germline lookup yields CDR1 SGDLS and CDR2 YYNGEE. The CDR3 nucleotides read TGTGCCAGCAGAGCAGGGGTTGGTTATTCACCCCTCCACTTT. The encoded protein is CASRAGVGYSPLHF.

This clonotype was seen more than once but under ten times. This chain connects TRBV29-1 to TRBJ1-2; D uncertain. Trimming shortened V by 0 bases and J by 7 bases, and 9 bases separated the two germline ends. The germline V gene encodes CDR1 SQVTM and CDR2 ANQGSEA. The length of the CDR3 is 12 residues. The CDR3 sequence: CSVEDPVGGYTF. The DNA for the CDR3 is TGCAGCGTTGAAGATCCGGTGGGTGGCTACACCTTC.